A single sample is the source of the 7 T cell receptor beta chains below, sequenced in a study of beta chain features in type 1 diabetes (dated by TCRdb to the late 2010s). Receptor libraries were prepared by the immunoSEQ multiplex PCR assay. The entire amount of isolated RNA was reverse transcribed using the High Capacity cDNA Reverse Transcription Kit, so the sequenced TCRB transcripts were expressed ones. This is the immuneACCESS table as TCRdb keeps it, with only in-frame sequences that have V and J called. A part of the clones is gone; compared with another copy, unresolved V genes explain less than half, and the rest is unexplained. For this sample there are 970,000 or so clones; around a sixth appear just once. The ten largest make up around 0.02% of the sample. Source material: naive CD4+ T cells from blood. What the cell subset or site label conveys for this sample: true naive CD4+ T cells. Receptors originate from a woman aged 18-35 years in good health.

The chain links TRBV28 to TRBJ1-2; no clear D. V was trimmed by 1 base and J by 7 bases, leaving 10 bases between them. From germline, CDR1 is MDHEN and CDR2 SYDVKM. This CDR3 is built from 13 residues. CDR3 region: CASSLSPEFGYTF. CDR3 nucleotide sequence: TGTGCCAGCAGTTTATCCCCGGAATTTGGCTACACCTTC.

The rearrangement joins TRBV11-2 to TRBJ2-7; 10 bases match TRBD2. CDR1 and CDR2 from the germline V gene are SGHAT and FQNNGV. CDR3 length: 14 residues. The ends lost 1 base at V and 6 bases at J; junction bases unmatched: 3. The CDR3 nucleotides are TGTGCCAGCAGCTTAGGGCGACTAGCGGGCGAGCAGTACTTC. This gives the protein CASSLGRLAGEQYF. The entire variable domain, with the rest obtained from reference TRBV11-2 and TRBJ2-7, is as follows: EAGVAQSPRYKIIEKRQSVAFWCNPISGHATLYWYQQILGQGPKLLIQFQNNGVVDDSQLPKDRFSAERLKGVDSTLKIQPAKLEDSAVYLCASSLGRLAGEQYFGPGTRLTVT.

This clone was picked up a small number of times. V and J are TRBV27 and TRBJ1-1; weak D call: TRBD1 (5 bases). CDR1 MNHEY and CDR2 SMNVEV come from the germline V gene (reference sequence). There are 13 residues in the CDR3. The V end was cut by 8 bases, the J end by 0 bases, with 10 bases between. CDR3 in amino acids: CASRGRVNTEAFF. The CDR3 coding sequence is TGTGCCAGCCGGGGCAGGGTGAACACTGAAGCTTTCTTT.

This clone showed up just a few times. CDR3 residues: CASSLSGLGAYEQYF. The DNA of the CDR3 is TGTGCCAGCAGCTTATCAGGGTTAGGAGCCTACGAGCAGTACTTC. This chain joins TRBV11-1 and TRBJ2-7; weak D call: TRBD1 (5 bases). The germline gives CDR1 SGHAT, CDR2 FQDESV (reference sequence). The V end was cut by 2 bases, the J end by 2 bases, with 13 bases between. The CDR3 sequence is 15 residues long.

The chain combines TRBV13 with TRBJ2-1; 8 bases match TRBD1. The CDR3 consists of 15 residues. In germline, CDR1 is PRHDT, CDR2 FYEKMQ (reference sequence). Trimming removed 5 bases from V and 8 bases from J; junction bases left unmatched: 11. CDR3 loop: CASSRGQGEADEQFF. CDR3 bases: TGTGCCAGCAGCCGAGGACAGGGCGAAGCGGATGAGCAGTTCTTC.

This clone was seen a handful of times. The V call is TRBV4-2, the J call TRBJ2-1, with TRBD2 identical over 8 bases. The V and J ends lost 1 base and 13 bases, in that order; junction bases with no gene match: 3. CDR3 length equals 12 residues. Germline CDR1 reads LGHNA; CDR2 reads YNFKEQ. CDR3 DNA: TGTGCCAGCAGCCAAGGAGGACTAGCCCAGTTCTTC. Its protein product is CASSQGGLAQFF.

The chain combines TRBV9 with TRBJ2-1; 9 bases line up with TRBD2. The germline CDR1 and CDR2 sequences are SGDLS and YYNGEE. V shed 3 bases and J 0 bases; nucleotides not matched to a gene: 7. CDR3 length: 17 amino acids. CDR3 in DNA: TGTGCCAGCAGCGCCACTCTTAGCGGGAGCTCCTACAATGAGCAGTTCTTC. It specifies CASSATLSGSSYNEQFF.